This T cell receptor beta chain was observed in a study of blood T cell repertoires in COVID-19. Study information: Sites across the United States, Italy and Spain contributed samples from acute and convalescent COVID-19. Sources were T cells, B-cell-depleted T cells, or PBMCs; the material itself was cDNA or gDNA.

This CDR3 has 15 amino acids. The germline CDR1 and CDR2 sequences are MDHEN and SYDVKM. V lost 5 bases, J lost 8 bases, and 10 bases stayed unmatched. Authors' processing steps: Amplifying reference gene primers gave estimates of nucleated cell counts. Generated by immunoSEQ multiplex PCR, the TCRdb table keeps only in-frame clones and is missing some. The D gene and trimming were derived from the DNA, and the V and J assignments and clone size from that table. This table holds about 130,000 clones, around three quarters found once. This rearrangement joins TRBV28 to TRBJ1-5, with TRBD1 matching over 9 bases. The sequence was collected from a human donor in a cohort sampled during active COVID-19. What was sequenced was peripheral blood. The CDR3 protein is CASSVTGTGLEPQHF. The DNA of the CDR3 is TGTGCCAGCAGTGTCACCGGGACAGGGTTGGAGCCCCAGCATTTT.